This T cell receptor (beta chain) appears in the sequencing data of a study of CD4 T cells in relation to SARS-CoV-2 and coronaviruses. Study-wide background: Median patient age was around 42 years, spanning 21 to 72 years.

There are 14 residues in the CDR3. The V gene lost 3 bases and the J gene lost 8 bases, with 12 bases spanning the gap. Germline values: CDR1 SGHRS, CDR2 YFSETQ. This table comes from immunoSEQ multiplex PCR, and its TCRdb copy is limited to in-frame clones, with some not included. The sample shows under 50,000 clones, around 89% of them seen only once. V usage is TRBV5-1 and J usage is TRBJ1-6; D not certain. This clonotype was sampled from an adult with COVID-19. Sequencing used memory CD4+ T cells from PBMCs. The CDR3 sequence: CASSSTVVDSPLHF. DNA for the CDR3: TGCGCCAGCAGCTCAACGGTCGTCGATTCACCCCTCCACTTT.